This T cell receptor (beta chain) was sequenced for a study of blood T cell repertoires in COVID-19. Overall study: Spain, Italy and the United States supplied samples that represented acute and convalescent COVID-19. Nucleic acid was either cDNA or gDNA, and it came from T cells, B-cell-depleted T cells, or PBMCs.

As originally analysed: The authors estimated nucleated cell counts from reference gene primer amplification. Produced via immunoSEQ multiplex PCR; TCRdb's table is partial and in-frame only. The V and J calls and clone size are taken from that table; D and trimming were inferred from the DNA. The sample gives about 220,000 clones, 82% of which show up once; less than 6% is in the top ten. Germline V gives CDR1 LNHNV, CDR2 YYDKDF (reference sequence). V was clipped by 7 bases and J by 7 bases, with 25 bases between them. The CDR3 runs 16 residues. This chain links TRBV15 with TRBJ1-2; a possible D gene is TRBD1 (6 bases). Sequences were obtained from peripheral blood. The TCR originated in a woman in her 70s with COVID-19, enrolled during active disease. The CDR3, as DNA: TGTGCCACCACCTCAGGCAGGGGAGCCTCCTCTCGTGGCTACACCTTC. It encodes CATTSGRGASSRGYTF.